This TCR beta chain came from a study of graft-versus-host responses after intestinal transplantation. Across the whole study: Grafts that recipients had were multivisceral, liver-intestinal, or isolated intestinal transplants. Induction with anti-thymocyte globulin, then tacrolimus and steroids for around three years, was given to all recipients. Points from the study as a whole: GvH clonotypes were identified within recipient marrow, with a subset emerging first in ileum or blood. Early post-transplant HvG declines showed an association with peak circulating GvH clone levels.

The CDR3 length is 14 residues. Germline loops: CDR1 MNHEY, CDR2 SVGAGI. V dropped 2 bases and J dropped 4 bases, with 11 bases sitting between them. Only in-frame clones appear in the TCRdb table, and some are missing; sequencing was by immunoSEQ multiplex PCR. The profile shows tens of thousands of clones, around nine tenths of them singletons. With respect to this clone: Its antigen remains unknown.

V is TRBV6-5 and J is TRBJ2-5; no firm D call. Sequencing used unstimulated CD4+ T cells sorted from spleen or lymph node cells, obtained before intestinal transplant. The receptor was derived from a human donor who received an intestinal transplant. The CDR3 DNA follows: TGTGCCAGCAGTTACGCCGAGCCACCAGAGACCCAGTACTTC. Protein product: CASSYAEPPETQYF.